Following are 19 T cell receptor beta chains from one sample sequenced in a study of T-cell memory formation after mild COVID-19. TCRdb itself ran the 5' RACE reads through MiXCR, one entry per CDR3 protein. The repertoire holds some 330,000 distinct CDR3 sequences, with 20% to 25% as singletons. Sequenced material: PBMCs or a T cell subset sorted from them (not recorded which). Every receptor here comes from an adult woman who had mild COVID-19 (a few samples of this study predate the infection). Cell type and time point are not known.

The sample holds a few counts of this clonotype. This chain joins TRBV27 and TRBJ1-1; TRBD1 might be the D (5 bases). CDR1 MNHEY and CDR2 SMNVEV come from the germline V gene (reference sequence). CDR3 length: 13 residues. V shed 4 bases and J shed 3 bases, with 9 bases lying between them. CDR3 region: CASSSTAHTEAFF. As DNA, the CDR3 is TGTGCCAGCAGTTCGACAGCTCACACTGAAGCTTTCTTT.

This clonotype was observed a few times. This chain connects TRBV29-1 to TRBJ1-1; 8 bases map to TRBD1. Trimming cost V 8 bases and J 6 bases; bases outside gene matches: 8. This CDR3 is 12 amino acids long. Germline V CDR1 and CDR2: SQVTM, ANQGSEA. The CDR3 here is CSIQGVGAEAFF. The CDR3 region has the DNA TGCAGCATACAGGGGGTAGGAGCTGAAGCTTTCTTT.

This clonotype has only a few counts. V is TRBV12-3 or TRBV12-4 and J is TRBJ1-2; the D is unclear. The V and J ends lost 2 bases and 2 bases respectively, with 18 bases between them. CDR3 length: 17 amino acids. CDR3 nucleotides: TGTGCCAGCAGTTTAATCCCTCGGGGAGGGTCGAACTATGGCTACACCTTC. Protein: CASSLIPRGGSNYGYTF.

The chain uses TRBV7-6 and TRBJ1-1; 7 nucleotides match TRBD1. V shed 0 bases, J shed 11 bases, and the junction held 6 bases outside the gene matches. The CDR3 spans 13 residues. CDR1 and CDR2 from the germline V gene are SGHVS and FNYEAQ. Here the CDR3 DNA reads TGTGCCAGCAGCTTAGCCGGACAGGCTTGGGCTTTCTTT. Protein sequence: CASSLAGQAWAFF.

J is TRBJ2-3 and V is TRBV2; D gene unclear. CDR1 SNHLY and CDR2 FYNNEI come from the germline V gene. Trimming left V 9 bases short and J 4 bases short, with 5 bases between. The CDR3 totals 10 residues. The CDR3 DNA reads TGTGCCAGTATGTCAGATACGCAGTATTTT. This sequence encodes CASMSDTQYF.

V and J are TRBV11-2 and TRBJ1-1; 7 bases line up with TRBD1. The CDR3 length is 15 residues. CDR1 is SGHAT, CDR2 FQNNGV, per germline. V lost 3 bases and J lost 1; bases outside the gene matches: 5. The CDR3 nucleotides are TGTGCCAGCAGCTTTAGACAGGGTGGGAACACTGAAGCTTTCTTT. This sequence encodes CASSFRQGGNTEAFF.

This clonotype was counted between two and nine times. The rearrangement joins TRBV9 to TRBJ2-3, with 8 bases fitting TRBD2. J was trimmed by 0 bases and V by 2 bases; bases with no gene match: 2. The V gene's germline CDR1 is SGDLS and CDR2 YYNGEE. This CDR3 has 15 amino acids. In DNA, the CDR3 is TGTGCCAGCAGCGTTCAGCGGGGGAGCACAGATACGCAGTATTTT. Its protein is CASSVQRGSTDTQYF. The complete variable domain, with remaining parts taken from reference TRBV9 and TRBJ2-3, reads DSGVTQTPKHLITATGQRVTLRCSPRSGDLSVYWYQQSLDQGLQFLIQYYNGEERAKGNILERFSAQQFPDLHSELNLSSLELGDSALYFCASSVQRGSTDTQYFGPGTRLTVL.

The chain couples TRBV11-2 to TRBJ2-3; 9 nucleotides agree with TRBD2. The J segment lost 2 bases and the V segment lost 5 bases, leaving 8 bases of the junction unmatched. Germline V gives CDR1 SGHAT, CDR2 FQNNGV. The CDR3 is made up of 16 amino acids. CDR3 in DNA: TGTGCCAGCAGCGCTTGGACTAGCGAGTACACAGATACGCAGTATTTT. Translated, it gives CASSAWTSEYTDTQYF.

The table lists this clonotype with a few counts. This chain connects TRBV5-1 to TRBJ2-7; D call uncertain. The V and J ends lost 4 bases and 7 bases respectively, with 12 bases between them. The CDR3 covers 12 residues. The germline V gene encodes CDR1 SGHRS and CDR2 YFSETQ. The CDR3 coding sequence is TGCGCCAGCAGCCAGGTCCCTACGGAGCAGTACTTC. This translates into CASSQVPTEQYF.

There are many counts of this clonotype. The chain has TRBV15 and TRBJ2-5; 8 bases line up with TRBD2. The CDR3 sequence is 14 residues long. The V gene end was trimmed by 4 bases and the J gene end by 3 bases; junction bases not matched to a gene: 4. Germline values: CDR1 LNHNV, CDR2 YYDKDF (reference sequence). The DNA of the CDR3 is TGTGCCACCAGCACACGAGCGGGAGAAGAGACCCAGTACTTC. The encoded protein is CATSTRAGEETQYF.

This clonotype was counted only a few times. V and J are TRBV27 and TRBJ1-2; D ambiguous. Germline CDR1 and CDR2: MNHEY and SMNVEV (reference sequence). The CDR3 covers 14 residues. Trimming took 0 bases from V and 2 from J, leaving 7 bases between them. CDR3 coding DNA: TGTGCCAGCAGTTTATCGAAGGGAAACTATGGCTACACCTTC. Its translation is CASSLSKGNYGYTF.

This chain links TRBV30 with TRBJ1-1, with TRBD1 matching over 7 bases. CDR1 and CDR2 from the germline V gene are GTSNPN and SVGIG (reference sequence). J gave up 4 bases and V 3 bases, and 8 bases lay outside the gene matches. The CDR3 totals 14 residues. CDR3: CAWRGGGESTEAFF. DNA of the CDR3: TGTGCCTGGAGGGGAGGGGGCGAGAGCACTGAAGCTTTCTTT.

This chain uses TRBV7-6 with TRBJ2-3; 9 positions agree with TRBD1. Per germline, CDR1 SGHVS and CDR2 FNYEAQ. The CDR3 has 17 residues. V lost 4 bases to trimming and J lost 1 base; unmatched junction nucleotides: 9. CDR3 protein: CASSSGGTGFGTDTQYF. Here the CDR3 DNA reads TGTGCCAGCAGCTCAGGAGGGACAGGGTTTGGCACAGATACGCAGTATTTT.

This clonotype was detected a few times. The chain has TRBV6-5 and TRBJ1-2; D is unclear. Germline V gives CDR1 MNHEY, CDR2 SVGAGI. The CDR3 extends over 15 amino acids. Trimming stripped 4 bases from V and 2 bases from J, with 14 bases between. The CDR3 loop reads CASSWLPVGNYGYTF. CDR3 nucleotides: TGTGCCAGCAGTTGGCTGCCGGTGGGAAACTATGGCTACACCTTC.

V is TRBV5-5 and J is TRBJ2-7; 9 bases fit TRBD2. This CDR3 is 14 amino acids long. The V and J ends lost 4 bases and 5 bases, in that order; junction bases with no gene match: 7. CDR1 is SGHKS and CDR2 is YYEKEE in the germline V gene (reference sequence). CDR3 sequence reads: CASSTGLALHEQYF. In nucleotides, the CDR3 is TGTGCCAGCAGCACGGGACTAGCTCTCCACGAGCAGTACTTC.

This clonotype was seen only a few times. The rearrangement links TRBV29-1 to TRBJ2-5, with 7 bases lining up with TRBD1. The length of the CDR3 is 14 residues. J gave up 5 bases and V 6 bases, and 12 bases lay outside the gene matches. Germline V gene data show CDR1 as SQVTM and CDR2 as ANQGSEA. In DNA form, the CDR3 reads TGCAGCGTCCAGACAGGGTCGACGATTGAGACCCAGTACTTC. Translated: CSVQTGSTIETQYF.

V and J are TRBV12-3 or TRBV12-4 and TRBJ2-7; D not certain. The V and J ends lost 8 bases and 6 bases respectively, with 14 bases between them. The CDR3 spans 12 residues. This CDR3 is CASAGHWGEQYF. In nucleotides, the CDR3 is TGTGCCAGCGCCGGGCACTGGGGCGAGCAGTACTTC.

The chain uses TRBV7-3 and TRBJ2-6, with 9 bases fitting TRBD1. This CDR3 has 18 amino acids. Germline CDR1 reads SGHTA; CDR2 reads FQGTGA. The ends lost 5 bases at V and 2 bases at J; junction bases unmatched: 10. This chain's CDR3 is CASSAQGALATGANVLTF. The CDR3 bases are TGTGCCAGCAGCGCACAGGGGGCGCTCGCTACTGGGGCCAACGTCCTGACTTTC.

This clonotype was counted ten times or more. V usage is TRBV5-1 and J usage is TRBJ1-1; D gene unclear. Per the germline V gene, CDR1 is SGHRS and CDR2 is YFSETQ. The CDR3 has 12 amino acids. The V end was cut by 2 bases, the J end by 7 bases, with 9 bases between. This chain's CDR3 is CASSFRGFEAFF. For the CDR3, the DNA is TGCGCCAGCAGCTTCCGAGGGTTTGAAGCTTTCTTT.